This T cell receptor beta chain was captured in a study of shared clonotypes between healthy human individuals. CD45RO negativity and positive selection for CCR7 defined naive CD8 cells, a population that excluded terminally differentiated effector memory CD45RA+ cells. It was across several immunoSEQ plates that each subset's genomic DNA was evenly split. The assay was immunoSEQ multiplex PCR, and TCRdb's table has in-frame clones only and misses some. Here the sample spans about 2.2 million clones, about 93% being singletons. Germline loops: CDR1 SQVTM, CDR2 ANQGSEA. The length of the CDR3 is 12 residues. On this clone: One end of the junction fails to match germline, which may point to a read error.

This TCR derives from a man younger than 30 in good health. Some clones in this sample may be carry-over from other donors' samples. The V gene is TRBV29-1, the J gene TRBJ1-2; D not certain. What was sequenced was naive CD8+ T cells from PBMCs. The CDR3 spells CSDEEGVRGYTF. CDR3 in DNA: TGCAGCGATGAAGAGGGAGTGAGGGGCTACACCTTC.